This TCR beta chain was obtained from a study of Ad26.COV2.S vaccination and SARS-CoV-2 variants. Findings and caveats of the study: Compared with placebo recipients, vaccine recipients had higher spike-specific TCR breadth.

The CDR3 contains 13 residues. V was cut by 4 bases and J by 1 base, with 7 bases left in between. The table came from immunoSEQ multiplex PCR; TCRdb's copy has only in-frame clones and leaves some out. The sample consists of fewer than 400,000 clones, about 86% of them appearing once. Comment on this clone: No antigen is known for it.

Treatment noted: some 20 received Ad26.COV2.S at low or high dose, single or two shots; about 5 received placebo; per-sample allocation not given. Collection of samples fell on day 63 after the first vaccine or placebo injection. Whoever gave the sample was an adult aged 18-55 years in Boston. The sequencing here drew on peripheral blood, taken in a trial of Ad26.COV2.S vaccine versus placebo. The chain combines TRBV12-3 or TRBV12-4 with TRBJ1-1; no firm D call. This clonotype originated in a person aged 18 to 65 who received the Ad26.COV2.S COVID-19 vaccine or a placebo. This CDR3 is CASSSGPNTEAFF. The CDR3 DNA reads as TGTGCCAGCAGTTCCGGGCCGAACACTGAAGCTTTCTTT.